The T cell receptor (beta chain) described here comes from a study of blood T cells in healthy people across ages. The V end was cut by 3 bases, the J end by 2 bases, with 13 bases between. The length of the CDR3 is 14 residues. Germline assignment: CDR1 DFQATT and CDR2 SNEGSKA (reference sequence). For the second PCR, which ran for roughly 7 to 11 cycles, a sample-barcoded 5' primer and a J-beta primer mix were used. TCRdb passed the 5' RACE reads through MiXCR, listing each CDR3 protein once. The repertoire holds over a million distinct CDR3 sequences, with roughly 60% as singletons. Material: blood. The clonotype originates from a man younger than 35 in good health. V usage is TRBV20-1 and J usage is TRBJ1-1; D is ambiguous. This CDR3 is CSASPAASNTEAFF. CDR3 DNA sequence: TGCAGTGCTAGCCCTGCGGCATCCAACACTGAAGCTTTCTTT.